This T cell receptor beta chain was sequenced for a study of cytomegalovirus exposure and HLA in healthy donors (dated by TCRdb to about 2017). About the study as a whole: According to an earlier analysis of 550 to 700 of the donors, roughly 180 million T cells yielded 90 million to 130 million unique TCR beta sequences and 276 Gb of sequence data. The genetic ancestry cluster associated with self-reported Caucasian donors included 80% to 90% of the approximately 430 genotyped donors. The T cell repertoires of 666 subjects were profiled by immunosequencing and related to cytomegalovirus serostatus. A later genetic analysis took genome-wide SNP genotypes for about 55% of the roughly 670 donors and used that subset as a discovery cohort. The study combined high-throughput TCR immunosequencing, statistical association of individual TCRs with disease status, and machine learning to predict cytomegalovirus infection status. Rather than drawing on any new phenotypic data, the later analysis identified candidate immune exposures from TCR beta sequences and the way those sequences occurred across donors. To decide whether each TCR beta V gene segment behaved as functional or pseudogenic, an earlier analysis of approximately 620 of the donors relied on high-throughput TCR beta sequencing. Every repertoire in the discovery cohort had been generated on one and the same sequencing platform. A later analysis re-examined previously published TCR beta repertoires from just over 650 donors and added high-resolution HLA genotyping to investigate patterns of TCR occurrence. Alongside the repertoire data, information on donor age, sex, ethnicity and CMV serostatus was compiled. An early release covering roughly 600 HLA-typed donors comprised about 300 gigabases of sequencing data and approximately 85 million unique TCR sequences. Because of strong linkage in the cohort, a few DR-DQ haplotypes were treated as single units for association and clustering. A separate validation cohort of roughly 130 different subjects was used in addition to the 666-subject first cohort. HLA typing covered class I and class II loci at four-digit resolution. Typing coverage varied by locus: about 620-630 donors for A, B, C, DRB1 and DQB1; roughly 500 for DQA1; some 610 for DPA1; more than 450 for DPB1. Across 300 to 500 genotyped donors of the cohort, an average of about 240,000 unique TCR beta nucleotide sequences per donor were sequenced, and approximately 17% of those sequences were non-productive. The study was designed to test whether signatures of past pathogen exposure could be identified by cataloging public T cell receptors. Summary of the overall study and its limitations: The study gave a list of some 150 TCR beta chains associated with cytomegalovirus. Several of the top co-occurrence clusters appeared to be linked to parvovirus B19, influenza, CMV and Epstein-Barr virus, according to a later analysis. The cohort was sequenced for TCR beta chains only, and without alpha or paired-chain data the features that could be detected were limited. Correlated functional status among segregating V segments might be attributable to linkage disequilibrium, but an unknown experimental factor could not be ruled out. Compared with equally common non-associated chains, HLA-associated TCR beta chains in a later analysis were more clonally expanded and had lower generation probabilities. A later analysis associated about 17,000 TCR beta sequences with specific HLA alleles at a false discovery rate of 0.05. In vitro tests confirmed that a few of the cytomegalovirus-associated TCR beta chains recognize cytomegalovirus antigens. According to a later analysis, TCR association rates differed among HLA loci, with DRB1 alleles showing the most associated TCRs and HLA-C alleles showing the fewest. Some IMGT-functional V segments, including TRBV6-2 and TRBV6-3, could not be told apart with the 87-base-pair reads, so those segments were excluded. The authors suggested that the approach could potentially be generalized to other disease states and immunological phenotypes. The sequencing pipeline was judged likely to have produced a cluster of highly shared sequence variants as a technical artifact. An association between a missense DCLRE1C variant and V-gene and J-gene trimming of TCR beta chains was found in a later genetic analysis and replicated in an independent cohort. The earlier analysis of some 540 of the donors excluded about 16 rarely observed V segments, including chromosome 9 orphons, because counts were too low. In an earlier analysis of around 600 of the donors, most TCR beta V segments appeared in productive rearrangements about 90% or about 30% of the time, broadly matching IMGT annotations. According to a later analysis, most CMV-associated TCR beta chains appeared to be HLA-restricted, and the HLA associations seemed to be driven largely by CMV exposure. A further reported finding was that TCR beta sequences accurately predicted the HLA-A and HLA-B alleles for most subjects in the first cohort. Sequencing depth was assumed to be roughly uniform across donors in the presence/absence analyses, though that assumption may not hold. While some public TCRs were present in many individuals, most TCR sequences turned up only very rarely across donors. According to a later genetic analysis, donors in an Asian-associated ancestry cluster had fewer N-insertions in productive TCRs than the approximately 700-donor mean. Because HLA typing was unavailable for some donors at each locus, only the typed subset was used in association tests. In both the original and validation cohorts, the classifier was reported to diagnose cytomegalovirus status with high specificity and sensitivity. Assigning TCR associations to individual alleles was difficult when HLA alleles, especially DR and DQ, strongly co-occurred. For the cohort, immune exposure information was limited to CMV serostatus.

Library preparation used the immunoSEQ multiplex PCR assay. For the multiplex PCR, a mixture combining 60 forward primers for TCR Vbeta segments and 13 reverse primers for TCR Jbeta segments was used. The CDR3 region of rearranged TCR beta genes was amplified from genomic DNA with a multiplex PCR assay. Amplified TCR beta libraries were sequenced as 87-base-pair reads on the Illumina HiSeq System. Per the original workflow: A later analysis counted about 80 million unique TCR beta chains across the 670 or so repertoires, and some 11 million of these chains were shared by at least two donors. Raw reads were error-corrected and collapsed into unique sequences by a nearest-neighbor algorithm in which closely related sequences were merged to remove PCR and sequencing errors. Alignment of CDR3 sequences to IMGT reference sequences was used to assign V, D and J gene segments. For a sequence to be retained, a match of at least six nucleotides was required to both a V gene segment and a J gene segment. Rearrangements were classified as productive when the CDR3 lacked stop codons and remained in frame with V and J, and all other rearrangements were classified as non-productive. CDR3 was defined by IMGT convention, running from the second conserved V-encoded cysteine to the conserved J-encoded phenylalanine. The earlier analysis of about 570 of the donors excluded any sequence lacking an unambiguous match to a single V gene segment. In an earlier analysis of roughly 600 of the donors, a V segment was called functional when productive rearrangements were above 56.7%, and segregating when the standard deviation between donors exceeded 5%. A statistical classification framework was built for diagnosing cytomegalovirus status from the catalog of TCR beta chain sequences. V and J gene assignment, in a later analysis, came from comparing TCR nucleotide sequences with IMGT/GENE-DB human TR gene sequences. Using the TCRdist pipeline, a later analysis assigned CDR3 sequences along with most-parsimonious VDJ recombination scenarios. In a later analysis, each TCR beta chain was defined by its CDR3 amino acid sequence together with its V-gene family, and reads lacking a unique V-gene family were excluded. In a later analysis, 550 to 650 highly shared, low-generation-probability nucleotide sequences were removed to address suspected cross-contamination and a sequencing artifact. For each public chain, a later analysis derived a clonal expansion index from normalized ranks of inferred template counts within each repertoire. A later analysis computed generation probabilities with a VDJ recombination model fitted to out-of-frame rearrangements, and checked the results against IGoR. A later analysis scored TCR-TCR, TCR-HLA and TCR-CMV co-occurrence with hypergeometric tests, applying a repertoire-size bias correction to TCR pairs. False discovery rates were estimated in a later analysis by permuting HLA or CMV assignments 20 times. In a later analysis, co-occurring TCRs were grouped using DBSCAN, with TCRdist sequence similarity added in when clustering inside HLA-allele-positive subsets. Co-occurrence clustering excluded repertoires with fewer than 30,000 or more than 120,000 public chains, plus five with anomalous nucleotide sharing. TCRdb limited this immuneACCESS table to in-frame rearrangements with V and J called. A share of clones is missing; checked studies link under half to unresolved V genes, and the rest is unexplained. That table is the source of V, J and clone size, and D and trimming were worked out from the DNA. The sample profile shows some 66,000 clones; about 82% of them were found once. Together, the top ten hold around 2.9% of the sample.

In total, approximately 700 healthy bone marrow donors made up the cohort. At the time of sampling, all cohort members were nominally healthy, though unrecorded immune exposures were likely present. The donor tested CMV seronegative, placing the donor among the 300 to 400 seronegative members of the cohort. Every donor gave a peripheral blood sample, and the peripheral blood mononuclear cells from that sample were used for TCR beta sequencing. Genomic DNA extraction from the blood cell samples was performed with the Qiagen DNeasy Blood Extraction Kit. Regarding this clone: Its binding antigen is unknown. The record has no base qualities; no much larger clone is one base away.

The CDR3 measures 15 amino acids from cysteine to phenylalanine. Only the CDR3 DNA stays, 45 bases, in frame from base 1. CDR1 GTSNPN and CDR2 SVGIG are derived from the germline V gene (reference sequence). Trimming takes 0 bases from V and 1 base from J, and the germline ends sit 12 bases apart. What was sequenced was PBMCs. This TCR derives from a woman aged 25 to 45 in good health and CMV-seronegative. The rearrangement combines TRBV30 with TRBJ1-1; the D gene cannot be named for sure. The CDR3 is CAWSVLVRKNTEAFF. The DNA reads TGTGCCTGGAGTGTACTCGTCAGGAAGAACACTGAAGCTTTCTTT. Supplemented by the reference TRBV30 and TRBJ1-1 proteins around the CDR3, the complete variable domain is SQTIHQWPATLVQPVGSPLSLECTVEGTSNPNLYWYRQAAGRGLQLLFYSVGIGQISSEVPQNLSASRPQDRQFILSSKKLLLSDSGFYLCAWSVLVRKNTEAFFGQGTRLTVV.